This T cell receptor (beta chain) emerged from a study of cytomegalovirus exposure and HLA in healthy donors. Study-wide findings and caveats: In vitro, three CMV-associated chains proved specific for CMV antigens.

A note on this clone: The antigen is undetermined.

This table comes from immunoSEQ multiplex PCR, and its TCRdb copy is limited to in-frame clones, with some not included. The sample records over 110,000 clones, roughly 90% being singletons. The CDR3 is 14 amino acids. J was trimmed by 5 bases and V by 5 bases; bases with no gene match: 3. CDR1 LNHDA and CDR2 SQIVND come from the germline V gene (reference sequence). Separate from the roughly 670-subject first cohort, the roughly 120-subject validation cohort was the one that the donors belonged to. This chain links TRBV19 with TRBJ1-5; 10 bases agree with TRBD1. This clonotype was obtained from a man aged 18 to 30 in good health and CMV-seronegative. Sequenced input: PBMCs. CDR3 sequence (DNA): TGTGCCAGTAGTCCGACAGGGGGCGATCAGCCCCAGCATTTT. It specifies CASSPTGGDQPQHF. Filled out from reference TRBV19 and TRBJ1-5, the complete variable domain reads DGGITQSPKYLFRKEGQNVTLSCEQNLNHDAMYWYRQDPGQGLRLIYYSQIVNDFQKGDIAEGYSVSREKKESFPLTVTSAQKNPTAFYLCASSPTGGDQPQHFGDGTRLSIL.